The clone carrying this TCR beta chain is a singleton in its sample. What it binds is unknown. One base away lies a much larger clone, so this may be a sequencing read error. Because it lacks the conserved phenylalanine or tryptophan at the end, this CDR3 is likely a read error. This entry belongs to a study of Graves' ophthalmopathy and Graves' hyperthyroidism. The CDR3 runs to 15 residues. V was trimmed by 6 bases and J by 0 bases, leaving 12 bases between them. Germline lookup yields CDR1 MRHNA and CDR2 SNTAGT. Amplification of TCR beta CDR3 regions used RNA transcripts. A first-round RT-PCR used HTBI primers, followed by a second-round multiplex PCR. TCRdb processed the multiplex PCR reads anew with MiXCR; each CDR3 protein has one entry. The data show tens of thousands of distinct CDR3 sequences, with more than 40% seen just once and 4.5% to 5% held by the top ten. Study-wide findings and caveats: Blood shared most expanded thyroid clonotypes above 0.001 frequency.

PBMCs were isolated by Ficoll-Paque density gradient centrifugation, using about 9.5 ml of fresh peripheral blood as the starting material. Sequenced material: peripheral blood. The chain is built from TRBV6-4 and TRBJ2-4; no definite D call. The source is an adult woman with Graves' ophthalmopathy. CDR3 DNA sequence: TGTGCCAGCAGCGAACATGACCTAGCCAAAAACATTCAGTACTGC. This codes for CASSEHDLAKNIQYC.